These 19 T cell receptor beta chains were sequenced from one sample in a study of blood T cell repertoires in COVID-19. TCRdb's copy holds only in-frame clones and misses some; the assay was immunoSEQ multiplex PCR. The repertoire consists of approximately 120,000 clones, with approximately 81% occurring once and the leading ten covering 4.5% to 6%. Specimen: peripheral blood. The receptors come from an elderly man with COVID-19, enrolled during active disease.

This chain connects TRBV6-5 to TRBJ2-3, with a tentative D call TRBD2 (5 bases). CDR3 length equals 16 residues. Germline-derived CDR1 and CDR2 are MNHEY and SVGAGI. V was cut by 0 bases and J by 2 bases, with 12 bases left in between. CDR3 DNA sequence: TGTGCCAGCAGTTACTCGACGGACTTCTACACAGATACGCAGTATTTT. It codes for CASSYSTDFYTDTQYF.

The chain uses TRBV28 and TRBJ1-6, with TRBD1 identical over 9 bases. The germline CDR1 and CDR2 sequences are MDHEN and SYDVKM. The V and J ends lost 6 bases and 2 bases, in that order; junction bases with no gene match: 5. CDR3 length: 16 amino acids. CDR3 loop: CASRGQGFTYNSPLHF. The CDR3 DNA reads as TGTGCCAGCAGAGGACAGGGGTTCACCTATAATTCACCCCTCCACTTT.

CDR3 DNA sequence: TGTGCCAGCAGTGGGGCGGGGGGTTCCAATGAGCAGTTCTTC. Encoded protein: CASSGAGGSNEQFF. V gene TRBV28 combines with J gene TRBJ2-1, with 8 positions matching TRBD2. Unmatched junction bases numbered 6, after V lost 5 bases and J lost 6 bases. The CDR3 is 14 amino acids. The germline gives CDR1 MDHEN, CDR2 SYDVKM.

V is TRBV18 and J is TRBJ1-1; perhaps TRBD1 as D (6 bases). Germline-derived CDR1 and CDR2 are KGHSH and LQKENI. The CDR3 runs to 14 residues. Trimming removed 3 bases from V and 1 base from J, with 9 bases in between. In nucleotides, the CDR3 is TGTGCCAGCTCACCGAAGACAGGGAACACTGAAGCTTTCTTT. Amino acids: CASSPKTGNTEAFF.

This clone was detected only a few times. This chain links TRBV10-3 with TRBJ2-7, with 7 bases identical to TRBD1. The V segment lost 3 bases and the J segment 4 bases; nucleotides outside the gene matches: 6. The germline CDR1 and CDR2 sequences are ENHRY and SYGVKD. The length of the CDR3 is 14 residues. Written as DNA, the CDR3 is TGTGCCATCAGTGACGTGACAGGGTTGTACGAGCAGTACTTC. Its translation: CAISDVTGLYEQYF.

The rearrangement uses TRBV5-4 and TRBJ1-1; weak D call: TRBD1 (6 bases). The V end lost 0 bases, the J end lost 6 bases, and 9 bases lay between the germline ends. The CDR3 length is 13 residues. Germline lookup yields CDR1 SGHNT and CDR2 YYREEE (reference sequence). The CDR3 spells CASSLDRDPEAFF. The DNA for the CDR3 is TGTGCCAGCAGCTTGGACAGGGACCCTGAAGCTTTCTTT.

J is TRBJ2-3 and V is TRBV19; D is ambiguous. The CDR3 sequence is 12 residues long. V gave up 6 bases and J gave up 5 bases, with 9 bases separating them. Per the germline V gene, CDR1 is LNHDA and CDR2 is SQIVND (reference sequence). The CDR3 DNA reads TGTGCCAGTAGCCTTCTAAGAGATACGCAGTATTTT. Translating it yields CASSLLRDTQYF.

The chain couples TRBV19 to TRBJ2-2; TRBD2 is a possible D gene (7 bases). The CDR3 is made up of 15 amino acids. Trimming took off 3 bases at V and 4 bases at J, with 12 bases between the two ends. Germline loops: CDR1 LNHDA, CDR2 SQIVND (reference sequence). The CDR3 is CASSIEGGFTGELFF. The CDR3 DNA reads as TGTGCCAGTAGTATTGAGGGGGGGTTCACCGGGGAGCTGTTTTTT.

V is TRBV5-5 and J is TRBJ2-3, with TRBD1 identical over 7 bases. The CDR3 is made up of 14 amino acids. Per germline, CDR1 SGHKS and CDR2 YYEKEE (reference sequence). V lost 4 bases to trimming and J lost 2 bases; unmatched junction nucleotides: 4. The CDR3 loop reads CASSLTGFTDTQYF. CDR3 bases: TGTGCCAGCAGCCTGACAGGGTTCACAGATACGCAGTATTTT.

The CDR3 nucleotides read TGCAGTGCTAGGAGCGAGACCCAGTACTTC. Protein product: CSARSETQYF. This chain joins TRBV20-1 and TRBJ2-5; D unresolved. The germline gives CDR1 DFQATT, CDR2 SNEGSKA (reference sequence). The V gene lost 3 bases and the J gene lost 5 bases, with 4 bases spanning the gap. This CDR3 is 10 amino acids long.

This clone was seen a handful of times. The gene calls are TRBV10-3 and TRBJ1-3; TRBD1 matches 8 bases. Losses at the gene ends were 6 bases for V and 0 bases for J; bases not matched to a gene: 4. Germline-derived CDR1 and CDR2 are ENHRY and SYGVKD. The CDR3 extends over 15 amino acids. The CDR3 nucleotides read TGTGCCATCAGCCCAACAGGGGGCTCTGGAAACACCATATATTTT. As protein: CAISPTGGSGNTIYF.

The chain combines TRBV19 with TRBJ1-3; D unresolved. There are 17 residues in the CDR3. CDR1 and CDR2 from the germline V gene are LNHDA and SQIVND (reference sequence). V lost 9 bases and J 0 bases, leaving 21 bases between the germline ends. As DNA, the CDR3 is TGTGCCAGAGACCCCGGGTGCAGACGCCTCTCTGGAAACACCATATATTTT. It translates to CARDPGCRRLSGNTIYF.

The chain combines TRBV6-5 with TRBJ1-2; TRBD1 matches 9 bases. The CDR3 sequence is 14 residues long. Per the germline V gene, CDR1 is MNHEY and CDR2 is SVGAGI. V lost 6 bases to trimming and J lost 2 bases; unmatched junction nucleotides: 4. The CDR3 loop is CASRDGTGNYGYTF. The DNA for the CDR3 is TGTGCCAGCAGGGACGGGACAGGGAACTATGGCTACACCTTC.

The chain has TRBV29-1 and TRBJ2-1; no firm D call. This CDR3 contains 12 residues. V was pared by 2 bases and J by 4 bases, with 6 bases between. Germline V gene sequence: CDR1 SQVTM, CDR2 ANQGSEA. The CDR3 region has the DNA TGCAGCGTTGAAAACAGTTACAATGAGCAGTTCTTC. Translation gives CSVENSYNEQFF.

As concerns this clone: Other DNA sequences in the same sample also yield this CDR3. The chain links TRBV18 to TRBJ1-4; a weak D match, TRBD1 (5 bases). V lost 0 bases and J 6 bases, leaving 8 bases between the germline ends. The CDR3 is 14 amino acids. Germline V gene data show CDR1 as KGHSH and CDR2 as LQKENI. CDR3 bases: TGTGCCAGCTCACCACCGGGGGGGGATGAAAAACTGTTTTTT. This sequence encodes CASSPPGGDEKLFF.

CDR3 bases: TGTGCCAGCAGTGAAGGCGGCGGGCCCCAAGGCATTCAGTACTTC. Its protein is CASSEGGGPQGIQYF. The chain recombines TRBV6-1 with TRBJ2-4; the D gene is possibly TRBD2 (5 bases). Germline assignment: CDR1 MNHNS and CDR2 SASEGT. With 1 base removed from V and 9 bases from J, the gap between germline ends came to 16 bases. There are 15 residues in the CDR3.

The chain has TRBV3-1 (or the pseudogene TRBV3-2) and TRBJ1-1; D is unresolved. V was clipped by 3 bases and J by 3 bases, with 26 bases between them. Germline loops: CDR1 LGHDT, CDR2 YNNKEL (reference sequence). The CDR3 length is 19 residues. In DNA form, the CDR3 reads TGTGCCAGCAGCCATCTCAAATGGAAGACTTATTCCGTGGACACTGAAGCTTTCTTT. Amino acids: CASSHLKWKTYSVDTEAFF.

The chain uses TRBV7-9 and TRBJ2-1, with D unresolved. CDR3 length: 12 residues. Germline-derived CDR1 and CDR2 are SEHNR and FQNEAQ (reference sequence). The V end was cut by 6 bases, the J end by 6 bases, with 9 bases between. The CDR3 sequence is CASSSNSNEQFF. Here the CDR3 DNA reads TGTGCCAGCAGTTCAAACTCCAATGAGCAGTTCTTC.

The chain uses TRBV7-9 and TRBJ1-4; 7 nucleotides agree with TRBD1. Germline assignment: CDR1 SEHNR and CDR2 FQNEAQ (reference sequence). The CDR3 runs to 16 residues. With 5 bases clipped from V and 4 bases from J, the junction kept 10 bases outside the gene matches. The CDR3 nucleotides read TGTGCCAGCAGCCGAATCGAGGGACAGTTTAATGAAAAACTGTTTTTT. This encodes CASSRIEGQFNEKLFF. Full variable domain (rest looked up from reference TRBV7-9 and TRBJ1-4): DTGVSQNPRHKITKRGQNVTFRCDPISEHNRLYWYRQTLGQGPEFLTYFQNEAQLEKSRLLSDRFSAERPKGSFSTLEIQRTEQGDSAMYLCASSRIEGQFNEKLFFGSGTQLSVL.